These 20 T cell receptor beta chains were all obtained from the same sample, sequenced in a study of PD-1 blockade in classical Hodgkin lymphoma. The method was immunoSEQ multiplex PCR; TCRdb's version includes in-frame clones alone and lacks a portion of them. Seen here are approximately 11,000 clones, 84% observed once, and the top ten hold around 41%. With no exception, relapse followed autologous stem cell transplantation in all patients, and brentuximab vedotin exposure varied. Thawed PBMCs underwent magnetic negative selection to obtain purified CD8+ T cells. The starting material was CD8+ T cells from blood, obtained at baseline. Receptors were obtained from a human donor with classical Hodgkin lymphoma.

This clone has just a few counts. Relative to the germline gene, one junction end is altered; a read error may explain this. CDR3 sequence reads: CASSLSASSYEQYF. In nucleotides, the CDR3 is TGTGCTAGCAGCTTATCTGCTTCCTCCTACGAGCAGTACTTC. The chain combines TRBV7-7 with TRBJ2-7; D not certain. Germline V gives CDR1 SSHAT, CDR2 FNYEAQ (reference sequence). This CDR3 is 14 amino acids long. The whole variable domain, remainder taken from reference TRBV7-7 and TRBJ2-7, is GAGVSQSPRYKVTKRGQDVTLRCDPISSHATLYWYQQALGQGPEFLTYFNYEAQPDKSGLPSDRFSAERPEGSISTLTIQRTEQRDSAMYRCASSLSASSYEQYFGPGTRLTVT.

V gene TRBV14 combines with J gene TRBJ1-5; no firm D call. The CDR3 extends over 13 amino acids. V was clipped by 4 bases and J by 2 bases, with 6 bases between them. The germline CDR1 and CDR2 sequences are SGHDN and FVKESK. The CDR3 spells CASSPGGNQPQHF. The CDR3, as DNA: TGTGCCAGCAGCCCTGGGGGCAATCAGCCCCAGCATTTT. The full variable domain, in which reference TRBV14 and TRBJ1-5 provide the parts outside the CDR3, is EAGVTQFPSHSVIEKGQTVTLRCDPISGHDNLYWYRRVMGKEIKFLLHFVKESKQDESGMPNNRFLAERTGGTYSTLKVQPAELEDSGVYFCASSPGGNQPQHFGDGTRLSIL.

The rearrangement uses TRBV4-3 and TRBJ1-2, with a possible D match to TRBD1 (5 bases). The CDR3 covers 15 residues. The germline V and J ends were trimmed by 0 bases and 7 bases, with 15 bases remaining between them. Germline lookup yields CDR1 LGHNA and CDR2 YSLEER. CDR3 DNA sequence: TGCGCCAGCAGCCAAGAGTGGGCCGGGGGAGGTGGCTACACCTTC. As protein: CASSQEWAGGGGYTF.

J is TRBJ1-4 and V is TRBV5-6; TRBD1 matches 10 bases. Germline V CDR1 and CDR2: SGHDT, YYEEEE. The CDR3 has 15 amino acids. Trimming removed 3 bases from V and 6 bases from J; junction bases left unmatched: 5. CDR3 in amino acids: CASSYRQGAYEKLFF. CDR3 coding DNA: TGTGCCAGCAGCTACCGACAGGGGGCCTATGAAAAACTGTTTTTT.

The chain carries TRBV19 and TRBJ2-7; 8 bases are shared with TRBD1. J gave up 3 bases and V 9 bases, and 10 bases lay outside the gene matches. CDR1 LNHDA and CDR2 SQIVND come from the germline V gene (reference sequence). This CDR3 is 14 amino acids long. The CDR3 loop is CASNPGQAYYEQYF. The DNA for the CDR3 is TGTGCCAGCAACCCGGGACAGGCCTACTACGAGCAGTACTTC.

Concerning this clone: At one boundary the junction diverges from the germline segment, which might be a read error. The rearrangement links TRBV20-1 to TRBJ1-2; 7 bases are shared with TRBD1. This CDR3 comprises 10 residues. Per the germline V gene, CDR1 is DFQATT and CDR2 is SNEGSKA (reference sequence). The CDR3 spells CSARGGTEIF. The CDR3 nucleotides read TGCAGTGCTAGAGGTGGGACAGAGATCTTC.

This clone occurred a few times. The V and J genes are TRBV29-1 and TRBJ2-1; a weak D match, TRBD2 (5 bases). This CDR3 contains 10 residues. The V end was cut by 5 bases, the J end by 10 bases, with 9 bases between. Germline assignment: CDR1 SQVTM and CDR2 ANQGSEA. Here the CDR3 reads CSVTSSEQFF. The CDR3 DNA is TGCAGCGTTACGTCTAGCGAGCAGTTCTTC.

The rearrangement joins TRBV5-1 to TRBJ2-3; 11 bases map to TRBD2. The CDR3 is 16 amino acids. Per the germline V gene, CDR1 is SGHRS and CDR2 is YFSETQ. Unmatched junction bases numbered 7, after V lost 4 bases and J lost 3 bases. In DNA, the CDR3 is TGCGCCAGCAGCCCGGGCCTAGCGGGAGGTACAGATACGCAGTATTTT. It is translated as CASSPGLAGGTDTQYF.

The V and J genes are TRBV27 and TRBJ2-7, with 9 positions matching TRBD1. The CDR3 contains 14 residues. The trim removed 6 bases at V and 2 bases at J, leaving 5 bases unmatched. Looked up from germline, CDR1 is MNHEY and CDR2 is SMNVEV (reference sequence). The CDR3, as DNA: TGTGCCAGCAGAGACGGGACAGGGCCCTACGAGCAGTACTTC. Translating gives CASRDGTGPYEQYF.

The J gene is TRBJ2-5, the V gene TRBV2; possible D gene TRBD2, 5 bases. There are 12 residues in the CDR3. The germline V gene has CDR1 SNHLY and CDR2 FYNNEI. V was trimmed by 6 bases and J by 3 bases, leaving 8 bases between them. The CDR3 coding sequence is TGTGCCAGCAGGGACGGGGAAGAGACCCAGTACTTC. This encodes CASRDGEETQYF.

The rearrangement joins TRBV28 to TRBJ2-1; a weak D match, TRBD1 (6 bases). This CDR3 region has 12 residues. Germline CDR1 reads MDHEN; CDR2 reads SYDVKM. The V gene lost 8 bases and the J gene lost 8 bases, with 13 bases spanning the gap. The CDR3 sequence is CASQGRSDEQFF. CDR3 bases: TGTGCCAGCCAGGGGCGAAGCGATGAGCAGTTCTTC.

This rearrangement joins TRBV27 to TRBJ2-7, with D tentatively TRBD1 or TRBD2 (5 bases each). Germline V gene data show CDR1 as MNHEY and CDR2 as SMNVEV (reference sequence). The CDR3 spans 11 residues. V shed 5 bases and J shed 6 bases, with 8 bases lying between them. In DNA, the CDR3 is TGTGCCAGCAGTGGGGGTGCCGAGCAGTACTTC. Residues: CASSGGAEQYF.

CDR3 coding DNA: TGTGCCAGCAGCCACGAAGTAGGACTAGCGGGAGGAGGAACGGGAGAGCAGTACTTC. This gives the protein CASSHEVGLAGGGTGEQYF. The J gene is TRBJ2-7, the V gene TRBV7-6; 14 bases match TRBD2. Trimming removed 5 bases from V and 7 bases from J; junction bases left unmatched: 19. In germline, CDR1 is SGHVS, CDR2 FNYEAQ. There are 19 residues in the CDR3.

The chain is built from TRBV7-9 and TRBJ2-3; D may be TRBD1 (6 bases). Germline V CDR1 and CDR2: SEHNR, FQNEAQ (reference sequence). This CDR3 contains 16 residues. Trimming took off 0 bases at V and 2 bases at J, with 12 bases between the two ends. CDR3 in DNA: TGTGCCAGCAGCTTAGCGGGACACCTTCCCACAGATACGCAGTATTTT. Protein: CASSLAGHLPTDTQYF.

The chain combines TRBV27 with TRBJ1-2; D might be TRBD1 (6 bases). The CDR3 contains 14 residues. Trimming shortened V by 2 bases and J by 3 bases, and 10 bases separated the two germline ends. Germline CDR1 MNHEY, CDR2 SMNVEV (reference sequence). The DNA of the CDR3 is TGTGCCAGCAGTTTAGTCGCAGGGGACTATGGCTACACCTTC. It translates to CASSLVAGDYGYTF.

The CDR3: CASSEGQDEELFF. The CDR3 DNA is TGTGCCAGCAGCGAGGGACAGGACGAAGAACTGTTTTTT. The chain carries TRBV16 and TRBJ1-4; 8 bases agree with TRBD1. CDR3 length: 13 amino acids. The germline V gene encodes CDR1 KGHSY and CDR2 FQNENV. The ends lost 5 bases at V and 12 bases at J; junction bases unmatched: 8.

The CDR3, as DNA: TGTGCCAGCAGCGTAGCGGAAGGCACAGATACGCAGTATTTT. Protein sequence: CASSVAEGTDTQYF. The chain couples TRBV13 to TRBJ2-3; D is possibly TRBD2 (6 bases). V was shortened by 5 bases and J by 1 base, with 10 bases between the two germline ends. The germline CDR1 and CDR2 sequences are PRHDT and FYEKMQ (reference sequence). CDR3 size: 14 residues. The full variable domain, in which reference TRBV13 and TRBJ2-3 provide the parts outside the CDR3, is AAGVIQSPRHLIKEKRETATLKCYPIPRHDTVYWYQQGPGQDPQFLISFYEKMQSDKGSIPDRFSAQQFSDYHSELNMSSLELGDSALYFCASSVAEGTDTQYFGPGTRLTVL.

The chain couples TRBV21-1 to TRBJ1-2. TRBV21-1 corresponds to a pseudogene. The CDR3 is 15 amino acids. CDR3 residues: CASSKACRGGNGYTF. For the CDR3, the DNA is TGTGCCAGCAGCAAAGCCTGCAGGGGAGGAAATGGCTACACCTTC.

The chain has TRBV27 and TRBJ2-3; tentative D call: TRBD2 (6 bases). V lost 5 bases, J lost 0 bases, and 18 bases lay in between. Germline V gene sequence: CDR1 MNHEY, CDR2 SMNVEV (reference sequence). There are 17 residues in the CDR3. The CDR3, as DNA: TGTGCCAGCAGTCCACCAACCCCGGGACTCAGCACAGATACGCAGTATTTT. Protein: CASSPPTPGLSTDTQYF.

This clone appeared once. The V and J genes are TRBV18 and TRBJ1-1; 11 positions match TRBD1. Germline CDR1 is KGHSH and CDR2 is LQKENI. The CDR3 totals 17 residues. V shed 1 base, J shed 5 bases, and the junction held 9 bases outside the gene matches. CDR3 protein: CASSPLFGQGAWTEAFF. In nucleotides, the CDR3 is TGTGCCAGCTCACCACTCTTCGGACAGGGGGCATGGACTGAAGCTTTCTTT.